This T cell receptor beta chain was sequenced during a study of T cell clones after liver transplantation. Study details: A pre-transplant mixed lymphocyte reaction with TCRbeta sequencing defined graft-donor-reactive clones followed in post-transplant blood. Tolerance: complete withdrawal held at least one year, liver enzymes staying within twice normal.

As to this clone: The antigen remains undetermined.

Only in-frame clones appear in the TCRdb table, and some are missing; sequencing was by immunoSEQ multiplex PCR. The table records 99,000 or so clones, more than 75% of them present only once. Study results and limitations: The donor-reactive repertoire was only partly measurable in a couple of subjects, lacking donor cells.

Trimming stripped 6 bases from V and 0 bases from J, with 17 bases between. The germline CDR1 and CDR2 sequences are MNHEY and SMNVEV (reference sequence). This CDR3 is 17 amino acids long. Sequences were derived from CD4+ T cells from blood, sampled before liver transplant. The J gene is TRBJ1-4, the V gene TRBV27; D might be TRBD1 (6 bases). This clonotype originated in a human donor who received a liver transplant. The CDR3, as DNA: TGTGCCAGCAGGTTCTCCGGGACACAATCAACTAATGAAAAACTGTTTTTT. This encodes CASRFSGTQSTNEKLFF.